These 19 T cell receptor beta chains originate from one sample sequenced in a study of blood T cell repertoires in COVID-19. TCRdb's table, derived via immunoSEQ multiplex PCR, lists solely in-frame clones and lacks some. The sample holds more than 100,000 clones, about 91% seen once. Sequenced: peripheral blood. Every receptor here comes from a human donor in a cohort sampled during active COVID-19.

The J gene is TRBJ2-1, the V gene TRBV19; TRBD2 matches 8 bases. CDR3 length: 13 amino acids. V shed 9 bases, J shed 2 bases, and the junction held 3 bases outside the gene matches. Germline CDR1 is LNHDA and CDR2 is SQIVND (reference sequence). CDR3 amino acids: CASTSGTYNEQFF. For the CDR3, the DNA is TGTGCCAGCACTAGCGGTACCTACAATGAGCAGTTCTTC.

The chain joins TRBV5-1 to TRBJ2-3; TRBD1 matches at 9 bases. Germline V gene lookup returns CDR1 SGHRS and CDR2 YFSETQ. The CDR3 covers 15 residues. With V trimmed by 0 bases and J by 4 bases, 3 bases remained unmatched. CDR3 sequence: CASSLGDREADTQYF. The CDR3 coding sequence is TGCGCCAGCAGCTTGGGGGACAGGGAGGCAGATACGCAGTATTTT.

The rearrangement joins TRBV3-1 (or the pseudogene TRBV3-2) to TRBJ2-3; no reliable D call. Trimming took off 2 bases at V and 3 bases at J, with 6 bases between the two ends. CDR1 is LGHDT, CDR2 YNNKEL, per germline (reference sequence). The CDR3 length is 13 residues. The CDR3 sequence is CASSQPPTDTQYF. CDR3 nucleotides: TGTGCCAGCAGCCAACCCCCAACAGATACGCAGTATTTT.

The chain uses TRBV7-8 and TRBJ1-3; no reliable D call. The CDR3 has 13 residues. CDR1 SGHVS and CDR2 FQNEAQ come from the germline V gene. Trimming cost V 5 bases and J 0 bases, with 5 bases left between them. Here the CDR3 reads CASSTGSGNTIYF. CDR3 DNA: TGTGCCAGCAGCACTGGCTCTGGAAACACCATATATTTT. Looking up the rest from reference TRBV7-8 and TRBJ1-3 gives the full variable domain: GAGVSQSPRYKVAKRGQDVALRCDPISGHVSLFWYQQALGQGPEFLTYFQNEAQLDKSGLPSDRFFAERPEGSVSTLKIQRTQQEDSAVYLCASSTGSGNTIYFGEGSWLTVV.

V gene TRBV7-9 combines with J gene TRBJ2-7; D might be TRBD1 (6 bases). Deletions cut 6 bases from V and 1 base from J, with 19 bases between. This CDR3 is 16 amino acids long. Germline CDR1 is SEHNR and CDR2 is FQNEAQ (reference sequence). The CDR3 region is CASSRIPFGQSYEQYF. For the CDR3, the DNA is TGTGCCAGCAGTCGCATCCCATTCGGACAGTCCTACGAGCAGTACTTC.

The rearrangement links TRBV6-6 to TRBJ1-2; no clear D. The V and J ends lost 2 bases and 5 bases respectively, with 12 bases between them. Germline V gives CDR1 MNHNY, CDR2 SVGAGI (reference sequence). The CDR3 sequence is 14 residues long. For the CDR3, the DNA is TGTGCCAGCAGTTACCAGGAGGCGGGGTATGGCTACACCTTC. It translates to CASSYQEAGYGYTF.

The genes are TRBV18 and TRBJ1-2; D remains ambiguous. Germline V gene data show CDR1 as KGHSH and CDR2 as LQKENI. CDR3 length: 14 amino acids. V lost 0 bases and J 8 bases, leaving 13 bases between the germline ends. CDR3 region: CASSPPGRLGGYTF. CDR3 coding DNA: TGTGCCAGCTCACCACCGGGGAGGCTTGGGGGCTACACCTTC.

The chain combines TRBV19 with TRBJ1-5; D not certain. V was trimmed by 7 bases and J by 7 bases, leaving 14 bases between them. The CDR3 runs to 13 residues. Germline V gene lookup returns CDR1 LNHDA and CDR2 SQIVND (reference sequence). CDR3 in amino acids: CASKLDSLQPQHF. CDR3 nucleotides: TGTGCCAGTAAGTTGGACTCTTTGCAGCCCCAGCATTTT.

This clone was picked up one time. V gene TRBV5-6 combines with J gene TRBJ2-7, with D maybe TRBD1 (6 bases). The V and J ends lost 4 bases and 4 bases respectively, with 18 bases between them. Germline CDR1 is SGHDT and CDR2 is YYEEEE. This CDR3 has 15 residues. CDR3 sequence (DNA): TGTGCCAGCAGCCAAGCATTATACAGGGATTACGAGCAGTACTTC. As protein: CASSQALYRDYEQYF.

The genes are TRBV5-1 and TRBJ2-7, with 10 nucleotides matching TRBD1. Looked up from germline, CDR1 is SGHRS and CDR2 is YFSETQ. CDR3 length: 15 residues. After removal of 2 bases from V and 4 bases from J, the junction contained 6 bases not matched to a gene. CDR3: CASSLGDRGGYEQYF. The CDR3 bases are TGCGCCAGCAGCTTAGGGGACAGGGGCGGGTACGAGCAGTACTTC. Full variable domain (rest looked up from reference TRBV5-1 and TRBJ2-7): KAGVTQTPRYLIKTRGQQVTLSCSPISGHRSVSWYQQTPGQGLQFLFEYFSETQRNKGNFPGRFSGRQFSNSRSEMNVSTLELGDSALYLCASSLGDRGGYEQYFGPGTRLTVT.

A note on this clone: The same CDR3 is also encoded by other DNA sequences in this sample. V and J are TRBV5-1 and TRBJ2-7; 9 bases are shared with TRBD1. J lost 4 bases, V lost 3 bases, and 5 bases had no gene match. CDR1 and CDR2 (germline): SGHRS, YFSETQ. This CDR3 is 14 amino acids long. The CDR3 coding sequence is TGCGCCAGCAGCTCCGGGACAGGGAGTTACGAGCAGTACTTC. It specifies CASSSGTGSYEQYF.

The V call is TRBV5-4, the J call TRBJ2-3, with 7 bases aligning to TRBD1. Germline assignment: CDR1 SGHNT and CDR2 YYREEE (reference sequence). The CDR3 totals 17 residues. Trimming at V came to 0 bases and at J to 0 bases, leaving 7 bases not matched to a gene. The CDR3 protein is CASSLAGTDPSTDTQYF. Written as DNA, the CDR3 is TGTGCCAGCAGCTTGGCCGGGACAGACCCTAGCACAGATACGCAGTATTTT.

Here the CDR3 DNA reads TGTGCCAGCAGCCGAGGGGGGAACACTGAAGCTTTCTTT. As protein: CASSRGGNTEAFF. The chain carries TRBV3-1 (or the pseudogene TRBV3-2) and TRBJ1-1, with a possible D match to TRBD1 (6 bases). CDR1 is LGHDT, CDR2 YNNKEL, per germline (reference sequence). The CDR3 is 13 residues long. Trimming left V 4 bases short and J 1 base short, with 7 bases between.

The CDR3 protein is CASSLTGRASRLQETQYF. Here the CDR3 DNA reads TGTGCCAGCAGCTTGACCGGCCGGGCTAGCAGATTACAAGAGACCCAGTACTTC. The V and J genes are TRBV5-6 and TRBJ2-5; D may be TRBD2 (5 bases). Trimming took off 1 base at V and 2 bases at J, with 21 bases between the two ends. In germline, CDR1 is SGHDT, CDR2 YYEEEE. The CDR3 contains 18 residues.

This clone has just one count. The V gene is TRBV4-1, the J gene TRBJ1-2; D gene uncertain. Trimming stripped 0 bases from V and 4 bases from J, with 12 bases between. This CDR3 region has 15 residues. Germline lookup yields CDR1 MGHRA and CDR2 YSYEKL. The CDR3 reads CASSQDITAPYGYTF. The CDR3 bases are TGCGCCAGCAGCCAAGATATAACAGCCCCCTATGGCTACACCTTC.

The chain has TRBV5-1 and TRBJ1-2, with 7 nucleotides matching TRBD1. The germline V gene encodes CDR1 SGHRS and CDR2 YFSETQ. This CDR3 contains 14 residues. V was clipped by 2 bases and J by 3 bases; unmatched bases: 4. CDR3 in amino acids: CASSFEGADYGYTF. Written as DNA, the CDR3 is TGCGCCAGCAGCTTTGAGGGGGCAGACTATGGCTACACCTTC.

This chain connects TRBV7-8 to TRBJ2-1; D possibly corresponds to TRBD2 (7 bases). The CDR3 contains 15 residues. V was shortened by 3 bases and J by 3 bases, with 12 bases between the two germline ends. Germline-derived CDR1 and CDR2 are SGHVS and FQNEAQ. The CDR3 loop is CASSFGGPGYNEQFF. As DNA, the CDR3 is TGTGCCAGCAGCTTCGGGGGGCCTGGCTACAATGAGCAGTTCTTC.

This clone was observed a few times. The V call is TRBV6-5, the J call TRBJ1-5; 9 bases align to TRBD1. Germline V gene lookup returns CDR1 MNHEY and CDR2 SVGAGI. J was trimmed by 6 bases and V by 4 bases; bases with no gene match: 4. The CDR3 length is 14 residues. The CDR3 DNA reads TGTGCCAGCAGTTCTGGGACAGGGATTCAGCCCCAGCATTTT. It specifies CASSSGTGIQPQHF.

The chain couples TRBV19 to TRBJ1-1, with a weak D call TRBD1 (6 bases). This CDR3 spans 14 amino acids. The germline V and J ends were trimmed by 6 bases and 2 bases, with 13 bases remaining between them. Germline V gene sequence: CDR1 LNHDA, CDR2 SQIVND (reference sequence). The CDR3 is CASSRDTINTEAFF. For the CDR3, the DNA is TGTGCCAGTAGCCGGGACACGATTAACACTGAAGCTTTCTTT.